Included here is one T cell receptor beta chain sequence, with context. Its target is unknown. This sample is part of a study of CD8 T cells in Susac syndrome. Study-wide background: Of the sequenced Susac syndrome patients, more than five had active disease and about 8 were in remission. Patients with Susac syndrome, at blood draw, were therapy-naive, on corticosteroids, or on intravenous immunoglobulin alone.

TEMRA cells were FACS-enriched and CD8+ and CD4+ T cells negatively isolated. With random hexamers, reverse transcription was performed on about 0.5 to 1 ug of RNA. One entry per CDR3 protein results from TCRdb running MiXCR on the immunoSEQ multiplex PCR reads. The sample holds about 180,000 distinct CDR3 sequences, about 94% seen once. The CDR3 length is 12 residues. CDR1 is SEHNR and CDR2 is FQNEAQ in the germline V gene (reference sequence). Trimming took off 3 bases at V and 6 bases at J, with 9 bases between the two ends. Findings of the study overall: CD4+ T cell repertoires in Susac syndrome lacked clonal expansion.

The sequence was obtained from a human donor with Susac syndrome. The sample taken for sequencing was CD4+ T cells from PBMCs. V is TRBV7-9 and J is TRBJ2-7; the D is unclear. CDR3 sequence (DNA): TGTGCCAGCAGCTTCCCCGATCGCGAGCAGTACTTC. It yields the protein CASSFPDREQYF.